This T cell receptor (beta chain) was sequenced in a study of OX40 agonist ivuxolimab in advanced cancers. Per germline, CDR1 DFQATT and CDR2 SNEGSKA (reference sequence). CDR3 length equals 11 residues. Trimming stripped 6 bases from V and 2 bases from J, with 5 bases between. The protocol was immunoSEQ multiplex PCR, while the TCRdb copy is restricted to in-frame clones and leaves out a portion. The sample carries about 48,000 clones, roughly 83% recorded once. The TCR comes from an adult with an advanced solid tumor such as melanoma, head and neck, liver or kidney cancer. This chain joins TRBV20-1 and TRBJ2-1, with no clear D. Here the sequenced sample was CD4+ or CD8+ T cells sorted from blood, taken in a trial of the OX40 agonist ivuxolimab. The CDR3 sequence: CSARPYNEQFF. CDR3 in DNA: TGCAGTGCGAGACCCTACAATGAGCAGTTCTTC.